This record covers a single TCR beta chain. This clonotype came up many times. What antigen it recognizes has not been identified. No base quality values were provided; no much bigger clone lies one nucleotide off. Preparation of the library involved RT-PCR. The sequencer was an Illumina HiSeq 2500. The public reads were quality trimmed at Q25 with fastp and then assembled into clones with MiXCR by TCRdb, keeping productive beta chains. Rows with a matching CDR3 protein are joined into one entry that keeps the most common DNA and genes. In all, the sample holds around 150,000 distinct CDR3 sequences, and about a tenth of those were seen once. The ten largest clones capture 9.5% to 15% of the sample. This sample was included in a study of response to subunit inactivated influenza vaccine (dated by TCRdb to 2016 to 2018). Turning to the overall study: Deep quantitative T cell receptor repertoire profiling was used in the study to track responses to a trivalent subunit inactivated influenza vaccine.

The CDR3 sequence holds 14 residues, the cysteine and phenylalanine included. The read is trimmed to its CDR3 DNA, 42 bases read in frame from base 1. The V end gives up 3 bases and the J end 7 bases, leaving 6 bases in the junction not matched to a gene. CDR1 and CDR2 were assigned from the germline V gene as MDHEN and SYDVKM. Results and caveats for the whole study, not just this receptor: It was suggested by the authors that each seasonal influenza vaccination may recruit only a limited number of new T cells.

The sample's time point label, in plain terms: 45 days after influenza vaccine administration. Recombination connected TRBV28 to TRBJ2-1; TRBD2 lines up with 7 middle nucleotides. The origin of this receptor is a man in his fifties who received an inactivated influenza vaccine. Donor details come from another sample of the same person, matched by shared clones. The material sequenced was non-naive T cells sorted from PBMCs, taken roughly 48 days after vaccination. The cell subset or site label corresponds to: memory T cell fraction. This receptor carries the CDR3 CASSFYSGSNEQFF. The DNA reads TGTGCCAGCAGTTTCTATAGCGGGTCTAATGAGCAGTTCTTC.